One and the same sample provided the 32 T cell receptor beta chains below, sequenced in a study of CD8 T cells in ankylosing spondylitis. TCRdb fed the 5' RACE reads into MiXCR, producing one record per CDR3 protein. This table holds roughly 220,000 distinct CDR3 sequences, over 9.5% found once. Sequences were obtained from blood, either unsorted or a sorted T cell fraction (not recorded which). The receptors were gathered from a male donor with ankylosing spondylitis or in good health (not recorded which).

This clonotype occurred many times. This chain's CDR3 is CSARGRQGVDGYTF. CDR3 sequence (DNA): TGCAGTGCTAGAGGCCGACAGGGAGTGGATGGCTACACCTTC. V gene TRBV20-1 combines with J gene TRBJ1-2, with TRBD1 matching over 7 bases. Looked up from germline, CDR1 is DFQATT and CDR2 is SNEGSKA (reference sequence). The junction had 8 bases not matched to a gene; V was cut back by 1 base and J by 6 bases. This CDR3 contains 14 residues.

This CDR3 reads CASSFTLTKGGYEQYF. Written as DNA, the CDR3 is TGTGCCAGCAGCTTCACCTTAACAAAAGGGGGGTACGAGCAGTACTTC. J is TRBJ2-7 and V is TRBV3-1; tentatively, D is TRBD1 or TRBD2 (6 bases each). This CDR3 is built from 16 residues. Between the trimmed V and J ends, which lost 5 bases and 4 bases, there was a span of 21 bases. Germline assignment: CDR1 LGHDT and CDR2 YNNKEL (reference sequence).

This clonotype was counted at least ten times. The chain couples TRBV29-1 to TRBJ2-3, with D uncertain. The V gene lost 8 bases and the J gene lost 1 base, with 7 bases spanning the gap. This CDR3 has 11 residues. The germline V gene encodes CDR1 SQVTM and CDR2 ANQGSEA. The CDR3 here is CSLGRTDTQYF. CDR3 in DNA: TGCAGCCTCGGACGCACAGATACGCAGTATTTT.

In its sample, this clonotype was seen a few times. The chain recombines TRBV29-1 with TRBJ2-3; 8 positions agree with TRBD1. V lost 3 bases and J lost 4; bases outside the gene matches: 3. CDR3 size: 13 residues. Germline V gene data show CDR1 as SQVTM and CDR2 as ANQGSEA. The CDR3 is CSVDRGLPDTQYF. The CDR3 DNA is TGCAGCGTTGACAGGGGGCTCCCAGATACGCAGTATTTT.

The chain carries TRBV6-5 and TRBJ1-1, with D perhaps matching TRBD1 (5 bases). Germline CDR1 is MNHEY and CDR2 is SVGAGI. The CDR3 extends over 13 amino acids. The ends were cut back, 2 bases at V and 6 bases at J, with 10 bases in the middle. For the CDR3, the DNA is TGTGCCAGCAGTTACGGGGGAGAGCCTGAAGCTTTCTTT. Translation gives CASSYGGEPEAFF.

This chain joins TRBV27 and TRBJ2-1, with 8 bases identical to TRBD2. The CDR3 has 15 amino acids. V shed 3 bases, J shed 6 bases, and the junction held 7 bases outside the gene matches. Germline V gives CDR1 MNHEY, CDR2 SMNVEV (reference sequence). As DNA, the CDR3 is TGTGCCAGCAGTTTTACTAGCGGTCTAGGCAATGAGCAGTTCTTC. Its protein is CASSFTSGLGNEQFF.

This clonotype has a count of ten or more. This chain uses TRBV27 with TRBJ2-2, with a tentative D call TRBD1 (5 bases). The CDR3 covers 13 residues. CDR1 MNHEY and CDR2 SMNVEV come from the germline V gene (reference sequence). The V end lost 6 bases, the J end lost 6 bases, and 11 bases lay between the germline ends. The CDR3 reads CASRGPRSGELFF. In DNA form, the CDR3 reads TGTGCCAGCAGGGGGCCGAGGTCCGGGGAGCTGTTTTTT.

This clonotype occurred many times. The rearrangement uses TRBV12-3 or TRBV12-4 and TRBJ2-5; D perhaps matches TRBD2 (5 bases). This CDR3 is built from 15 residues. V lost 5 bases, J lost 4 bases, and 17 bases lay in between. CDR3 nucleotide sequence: TGTGCCAGCAGTCGTCCCGGGGTCGTATTAGAGACCCAGTACTTC. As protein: CASSRPGVVLETQYF.

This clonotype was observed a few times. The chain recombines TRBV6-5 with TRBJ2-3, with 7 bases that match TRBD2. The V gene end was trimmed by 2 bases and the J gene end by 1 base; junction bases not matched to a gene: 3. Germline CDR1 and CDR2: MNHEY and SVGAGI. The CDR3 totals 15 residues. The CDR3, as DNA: TGTGCCAGCAGTTACGGGGGGGATCGCACAGATACGCAGTATTTT. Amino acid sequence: CASSYGGDRTDTQYF.

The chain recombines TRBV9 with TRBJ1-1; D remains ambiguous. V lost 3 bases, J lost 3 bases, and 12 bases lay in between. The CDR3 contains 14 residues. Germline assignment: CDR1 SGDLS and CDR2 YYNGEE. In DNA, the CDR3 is TGTGCCAGCAGCGCCTCTGATTGGGACACTGAAGCTTTCTTT. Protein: CASSASDWDTEAFF.

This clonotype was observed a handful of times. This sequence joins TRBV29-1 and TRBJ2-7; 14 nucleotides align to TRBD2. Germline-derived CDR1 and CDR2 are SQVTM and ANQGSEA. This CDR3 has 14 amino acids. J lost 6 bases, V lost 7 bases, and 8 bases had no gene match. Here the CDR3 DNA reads TGCAGCGCTTTATCGGGACTAGCGGGGGCCGAGCAGTACTTC. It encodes CSALSGLAGAEQYF.

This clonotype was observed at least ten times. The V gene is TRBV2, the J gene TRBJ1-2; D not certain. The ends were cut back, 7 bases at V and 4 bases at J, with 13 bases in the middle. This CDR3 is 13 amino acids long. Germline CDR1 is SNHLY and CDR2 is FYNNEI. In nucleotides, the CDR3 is TGTGCCAGCACCCCGGAAGACGGCTATGGCTACACCTTC. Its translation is CASTPEDGYGYTF.

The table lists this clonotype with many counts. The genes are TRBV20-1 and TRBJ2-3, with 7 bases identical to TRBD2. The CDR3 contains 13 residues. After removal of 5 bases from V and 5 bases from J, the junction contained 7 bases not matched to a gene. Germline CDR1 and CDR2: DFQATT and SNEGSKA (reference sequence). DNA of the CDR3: TGCAGTGCTGGGAGTGGGGGGGAAGATACGCAGTATTTT. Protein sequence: CSAGSGGEDTQYF.

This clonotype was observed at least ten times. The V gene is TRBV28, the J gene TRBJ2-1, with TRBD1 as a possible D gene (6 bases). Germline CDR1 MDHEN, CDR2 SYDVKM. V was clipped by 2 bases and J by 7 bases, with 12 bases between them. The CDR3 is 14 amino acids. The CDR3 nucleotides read TGTGCCAGCAGTTTAGGGGGCGCGAGAAATGAGCAGTTCTTC. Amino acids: CASSLGGARNEQFF.

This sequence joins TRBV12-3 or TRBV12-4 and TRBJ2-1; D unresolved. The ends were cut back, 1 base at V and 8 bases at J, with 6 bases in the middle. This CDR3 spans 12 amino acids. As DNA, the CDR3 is TGTGCCAGCAGTTTAGAGGGCGATGAGCAGTTCTTC. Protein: CASSLEGDEQFF.

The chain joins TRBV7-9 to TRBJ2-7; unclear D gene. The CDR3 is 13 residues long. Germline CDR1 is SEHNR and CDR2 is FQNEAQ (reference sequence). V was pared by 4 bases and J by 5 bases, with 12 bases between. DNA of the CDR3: TGTGCCAGCAGCTCCCCGTGGATCCACGAGCAGTACTTC. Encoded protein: CASSSPWIHEQYF.

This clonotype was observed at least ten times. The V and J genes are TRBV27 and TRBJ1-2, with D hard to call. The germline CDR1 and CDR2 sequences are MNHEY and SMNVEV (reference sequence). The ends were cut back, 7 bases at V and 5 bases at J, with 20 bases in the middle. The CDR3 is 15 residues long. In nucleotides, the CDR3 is TGTGCCAGCACCTCTTCAATGGGCAGGCCTTATGGCTACACCTTC. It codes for CASTSSMGRPYGYTF.

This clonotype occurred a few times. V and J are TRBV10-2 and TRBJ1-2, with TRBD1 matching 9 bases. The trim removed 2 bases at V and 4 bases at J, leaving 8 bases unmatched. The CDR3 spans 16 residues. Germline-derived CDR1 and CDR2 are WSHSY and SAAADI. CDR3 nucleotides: TGCGCCAGCAGTGAGAGGACAGGGGTAGGTCGCTATGGCTACACCTTC. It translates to CASSERTGVGRYGYTF.

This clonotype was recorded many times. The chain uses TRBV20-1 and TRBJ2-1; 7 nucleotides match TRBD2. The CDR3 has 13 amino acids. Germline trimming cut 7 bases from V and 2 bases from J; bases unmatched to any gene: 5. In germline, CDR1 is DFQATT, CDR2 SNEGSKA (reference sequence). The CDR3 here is CSEGGGAYNEQFF. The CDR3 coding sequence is TGCAGTGAGGGTGGGGGGGCCTACAATGAGCAGTTCTTC.

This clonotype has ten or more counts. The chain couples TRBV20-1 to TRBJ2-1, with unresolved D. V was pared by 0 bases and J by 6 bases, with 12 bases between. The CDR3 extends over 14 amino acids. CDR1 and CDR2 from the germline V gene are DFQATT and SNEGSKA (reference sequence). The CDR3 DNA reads TGCAGTGCTAGAGATGACGGAGCTCGCAATGAGCAGTTCTTC. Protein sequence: CSARDDGARNEQFF.

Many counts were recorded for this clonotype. Here the CDR3 reads CASSRGTVTNTGELFF. The CDR3 DNA reads as TGTGCCAGCAGCAGGGGGACGGTGACGAACACCGGGGAGCTGTTTTTT. The gene calls are TRBV14 and TRBJ2-2, with a weak D call TRBD1 (6 bases). Germline assignment: CDR1 SGHDN and CDR2 FVKESK. V was pared by 5 bases and J by 0 bases, with 13 bases between. The CDR3 runs to 16 residues.

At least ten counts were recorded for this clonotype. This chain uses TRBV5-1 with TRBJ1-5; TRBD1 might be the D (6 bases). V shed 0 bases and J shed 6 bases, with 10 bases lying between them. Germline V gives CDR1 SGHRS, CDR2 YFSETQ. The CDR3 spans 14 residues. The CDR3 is CASSLDGGRQPQHF. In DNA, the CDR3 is TGCGCCAGCAGCTTGGACGGGGGGCGTCAGCCCCAGCATTTT.

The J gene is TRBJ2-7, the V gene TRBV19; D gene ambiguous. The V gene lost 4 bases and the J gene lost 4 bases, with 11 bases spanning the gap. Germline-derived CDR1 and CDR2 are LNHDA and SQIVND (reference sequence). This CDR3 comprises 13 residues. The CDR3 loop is CASSTAGPYEQYF. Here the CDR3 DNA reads TGTGCCAGTAGTACCGCTGGACCTTACGAGCAGTACTTC.

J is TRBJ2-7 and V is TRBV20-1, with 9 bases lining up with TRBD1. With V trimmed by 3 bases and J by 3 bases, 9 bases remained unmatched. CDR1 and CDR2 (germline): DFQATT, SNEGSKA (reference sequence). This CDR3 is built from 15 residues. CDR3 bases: TGCAGTGCTAGTACCCCGACAGGGGGGAGCTACGAGCAGTACTTC. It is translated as CSASTPTGGSYEQYF.

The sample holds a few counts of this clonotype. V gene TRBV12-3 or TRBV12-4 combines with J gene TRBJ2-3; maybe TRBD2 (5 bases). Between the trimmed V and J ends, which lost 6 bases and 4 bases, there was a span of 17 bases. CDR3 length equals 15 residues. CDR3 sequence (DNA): TGTGCCAGCAGCCCACTAGATACCTTCGCAGATACGCAGTATTTT. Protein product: CASSPLDTFADTQYF.

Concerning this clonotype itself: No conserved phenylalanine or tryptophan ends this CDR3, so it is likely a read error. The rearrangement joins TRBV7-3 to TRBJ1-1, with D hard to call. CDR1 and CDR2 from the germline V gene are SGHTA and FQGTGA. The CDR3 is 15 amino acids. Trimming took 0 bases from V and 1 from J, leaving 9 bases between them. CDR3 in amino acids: CASSLTGSQNTEAFI. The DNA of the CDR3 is TGTGCCAGCAGCTTAACGGGCAGCCAGAACACTGAAGCTTTCATT.

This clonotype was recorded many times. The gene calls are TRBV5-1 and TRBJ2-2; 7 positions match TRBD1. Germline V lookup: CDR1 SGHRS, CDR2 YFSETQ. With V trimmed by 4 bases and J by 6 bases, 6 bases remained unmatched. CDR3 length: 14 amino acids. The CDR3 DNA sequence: TGCGCCAGCAGCCAGGGACAGTACCCCGGGGAGCTGTTTTTT. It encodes CASSQGQYPGELFF.

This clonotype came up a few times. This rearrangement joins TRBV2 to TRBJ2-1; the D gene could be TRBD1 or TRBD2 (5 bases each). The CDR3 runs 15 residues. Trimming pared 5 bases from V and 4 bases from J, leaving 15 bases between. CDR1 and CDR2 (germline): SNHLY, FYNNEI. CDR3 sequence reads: CASSLGTIPYNEQFF. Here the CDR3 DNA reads TGTGCCAGCAGTCTAGGGACCATACCTTACAATGAGCAGTTCTTC.

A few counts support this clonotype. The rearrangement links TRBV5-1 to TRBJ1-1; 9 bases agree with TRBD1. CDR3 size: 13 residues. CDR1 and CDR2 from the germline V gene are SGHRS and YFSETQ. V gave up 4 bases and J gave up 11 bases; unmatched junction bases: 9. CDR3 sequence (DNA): TGCGCCAGCAGCCTCCGGGACAGGGTTTCGGCTTTCTTT. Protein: CASSLRDRVSAFF.

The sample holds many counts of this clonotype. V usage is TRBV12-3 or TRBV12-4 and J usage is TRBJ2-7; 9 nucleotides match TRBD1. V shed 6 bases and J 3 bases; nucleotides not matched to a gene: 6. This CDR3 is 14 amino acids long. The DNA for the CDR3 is TGTGCCAGCAGGGGCGGACAGGGGATCTACGAGCAGTACTTC. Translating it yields CASRGGQGIYEQYF.

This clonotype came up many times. CDR3 sequence reads: CASSEARRDQPQHF. Written as DNA, the CDR3 is TGTGCCAGCAGTGAAGCGCGACGGGATCAGCCCCAGCATTTT. The rearrangement uses TRBV6-1 and TRBJ1-5; D is ambiguous. V was pared by 0 bases and J by 5 bases, with 8 bases between. The germline V gene has CDR1 MNHNS and CDR2 SASEGT. The CDR3 loop spans 14 amino acids.

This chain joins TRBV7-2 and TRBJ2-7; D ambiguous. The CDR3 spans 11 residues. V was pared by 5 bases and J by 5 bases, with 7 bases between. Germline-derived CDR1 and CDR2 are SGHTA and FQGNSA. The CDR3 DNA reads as TGTGCCAGCAGCAGTTTCGACGAGCAGTACTTC. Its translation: CASSSFDEQYF.